These 17 T cell receptor beta chains share one sample of origin, sequenced in a study of cytomegalovirus exposure and HLA in healthy donors. PCR was performed using 60 Vbeta and 13 Jbeta primers. This table comes from immunoSEQ multiplex PCR, and its TCRdb copy is limited to in-frame clones, with some not included. The sample shows 140,000 to 150,000 clones, 61% of them seen only once. The sample was PBMCs. The origin of the receptors is a male donor in good health and CMV-seronegative.

CDR3 sequence: CASKDRVLAFF. CDR3 nucleotide sequence: TGTGCCAGCAAAGACAGGGTTCTCGCTTTCTTT. The J gene is TRBJ1-1, the V gene TRBV6-6; TRBD1 aligns across 7 bases. The CDR3 is made up of 11 amino acids. Germline-derived CDR1 and CDR2 are MNHNY and SVGAGI (reference sequence). After removal of 7 bases from V and 11 bases from J, the junction contained 7 bases not matched to a gene.

This chain uses TRBV19 with TRBJ2-7; 7 bases agree with TRBD1. Trimming cost V 4 bases and J 0 bases; bases outside gene matches: 3. Per germline, CDR1 LNHDA and CDR2 SQIVND (reference sequence). The CDR3 is 14 amino acids. The CDR3 DNA reads TGTGCCAGTAGTAGGACAGGAGACTCCTACGAGCAGTACTTC. Amino acids: CASSRTGDSYEQYF.

The V and J genes are TRBV4-3 and TRBJ1-4, with a possible D match to TRBD1 (6 bases). Germline V lookup: CDR1 LGHNA, CDR2 YSLEER. The CDR3 has 16 amino acids. V was clipped by 0 bases and J by 7 bases, with 15 bases between them. The CDR3 protein is CASSQDTPGAFEKLFF. The CDR3 nucleotides are TGCGCCAGCAGCCAAGACACCCCAGGGGCGTTTGAAAAACTGTTTTTT.

V and J are TRBV4-1 and TRBJ2-7; tentatively, D is TRBD1 (6 bases). This CDR3 has 16 residues. V lost 3 bases to trimming and J lost 3 bases, with 18 bases between them. Looked up from germline, CDR1 is MGHRA and CDR2 is YSYEKL. CDR3 sequence reads: CASSQASTGFDYEQYF. The CDR3 coding sequence is TGCGCCAGCAGCCAGGCCTCTACAGGGTTCGACTACGAGCAGTACTTC.

V and J are TRBV18 and TRBJ2-7, with D perhaps matching TRBD2 (5 bases). Trimming shortened V by 0 bases and J by 2 bases, and 11 bases separated the two germline ends. This CDR3 contains 15 residues. CDR1 and CDR2 (germline): KGHSH, LQKENI. The CDR3 nucleotides are TGTGCCAGCTCACCACCCGCTGCGGGTACCTACGAGCAGTACTTC. Protein sequence: CASSPPAAGTYEQYF.

This sequence joins TRBV5-1 and TRBJ2-5, with D hard to call. The germline V gene has CDR1 SGHRS and CDR2 YFSETQ. V lost 0 bases, J lost 1 base, and 10 bases lay in between. The CDR3 covers 15 residues. The CDR3 sequence is CASSLALPPQETQYF. CDR3 coding DNA: TGCGCCAGCAGCTTGGCCCTACCGCCCCAAGAGACCCAGTACTTC.

The chain links TRBV14 to TRBJ2-7, with a possible D match to TRBD1 (7 bases). V was clipped by 1 base and J by 6 bases, with 16 bases between them. Germline V gene lookup returns CDR1 SGHDN and CDR2 FVKESK. The CDR3 contains 15 residues. In DNA form, the CDR3 reads TGTGCCAGCAGCCAAGTGGCAGGGGGGTCCCGCGAGCAGTACTTC. Protein product: CASSQVAGGSREQYF.

The chain carries TRBV4-3 and TRBJ2-1; TRBD1 matches at 7 bases. CDR3 length: 15 residues. V lost 5 bases and J lost 9; bases outside the gene matches: 13. Germline lookup yields CDR1 LGHNA and CDR2 YSLEER. The CDR3 DNA is TGCGCCAGCAGCACCCGGGACAGCGGTTTGGGTGAGCAGTTCTTC. Protein: CASSTRDSGLGEQFF.

This clone was observed once. CDR3: CASSTGQRLYEQYF. The CDR3 DNA reads TGTGCCAGCAGCACCGGACAGCGGCTCTACGAGCAGTACTTC. The rearrangement links TRBV7-9 to TRBJ2-7; perhaps TRBD1 as D (6 bases). Trimming shortened V by 5 bases and J by 3 bases, and 14 bases separated the two germline ends. Looked up from germline, CDR1 is SEHNR and CDR2 is FQNEAQ (reference sequence). CDR3 length: 14 amino acids.

This chain links TRBV7-2 with TRBJ2-5, with D unresolved. This CDR3 has 13 residues. Germline CDR1 SGHTA, CDR2 FQGNSA. V lost 0 bases and J 5 bases, leaving 7 bases between the germline ends. The CDR3 loop is CASSLAERETQYF. The DNA for the CDR3 is TGTGCCAGCAGCTTAGCGGAGAGGGAGACCCAGTACTTC.

In its sample, this clone was seen once. The rearrangement joins TRBV18 to TRBJ2-3; 9 bases agree with TRBD1. CDR3 length: 16 amino acids. The V gene's germline CDR1 is KGHSH and CDR2 LQKENI. Losses at the gene ends were 2 bases for V and 7 bases for J; bases not matched to a gene: 10. The CDR3 spells CASSPISGTGTNTQYF. Here the CDR3 DNA reads TGTGCCAGCTCACCAATCTCCGGGACAGGGACCAATACGCAGTATTTT.

V gene TRBV6-5 combines with J gene TRBJ1-6; 10 nucleotides agree with TRBD1. V lost 5 bases and J lost 10; bases outside the gene matches: 8. The germline V gene has CDR1 MNHEY and CDR2 SVGAGI. The CDR3 loop spans 15 amino acids. The CDR3, as DNA: TGTGCCAGCAGTCGGTGGGGACAGGGGAAATCACCCCTCCACTTT. It encodes CASSRWGQGKSPLHF.

With respect to this clone: Other DNA sequences in the same sample also yield this CDR3. The rearrangement links TRBV7-8 to TRBJ2-3, with a tentative D call TRBD2 (5 bases). Trimming took 1 base from V and 5 from J, leaving 25 bases between them. The CDR3 runs 19 residues. Germline CDR1 SGHVS, CDR2 FQNEAQ. The CDR3 is CASSLGLWVGSPREDTQYF. CDR3 sequence (DNA): TGTGCCAGCAGCTTAGGTTTATGGGTCGGCTCCCCGAGGGAAGATACGCAGTATTTT.

This clone was observed a single time. J is TRBJ2-3 and V is TRBV19, with a tentative D call TRBD1 (6 bases). The CDR3 extends over 13 amino acids. The germline CDR1 and CDR2 sequences are LNHDA and SQIVND (reference sequence). Trimming shortened V by 4 bases and J by 6 bases, and 11 bases separated the two germline ends. This chain's CDR3 is CASSTGAADTQYF. In DNA, the CDR3 is TGTGCCAGTAGTACAGGGGCTGCGGATACGCAGTATTTT.

The rearrangement links TRBV7-9 to TRBJ2-5; D is ambiguous. CDR3 length: 13 amino acids. From germline, CDR1 is SEHNR and CDR2 FQNEAQ (reference sequence). Trimming took 3 bases from V and 5 from J, leaving 10 bases between them. The CDR3 DNA reads as TGTGCCAGCAGCTTCCCGGTCGTTGAGACCCAGTACTTC. Protein: CASSFPVVETQYF.

This chain links TRBV28 with TRBJ1-4, with D perhaps matching TRBD1 (6 bases). Per germline, CDR1 MDHEN and CDR2 SYDVKM. This CDR3 spans 16 amino acids. The ends were cut back, 6 bases at V and 8 bases at J, with 22 bases in the middle. The DNA of the CDR3 is TGTGCCAGCAGCTTGGACAGAGGTGGAGTTCGGGAAAAACTGTTTTTT. Its protein product is CASSLDRGGVREKLFF. Filled out from reference TRBV28 and TRBJ1-4, the complete variable domain reads DVKVTQSSRYLVKRTGEKVFLECVQDMDHENMFWYRQDPGLGLRLIYFSYDVKMKEKGDIPEGYSVSREKKERFSLILESASTNQTSMYLCASSLDRGGVREKLFFGSGTQLSVL.

The chain joins TRBV7-9 to TRBJ2-7, with 7 bases lining up with TRBD2. CDR1 and CDR2 from the germline V gene are SEHNR and FQNEAQ (reference sequence). The junction had 6 bases not matched to a gene; V was cut back by 4 bases and J by 6 bases. The CDR3 covers 13 residues. This CDR3 reads CASSSGLVSEQYF. CDR3 in DNA: TGTGCCAGCAGCTCCGGACTAGTTTCCGAGCAGTACTTC.